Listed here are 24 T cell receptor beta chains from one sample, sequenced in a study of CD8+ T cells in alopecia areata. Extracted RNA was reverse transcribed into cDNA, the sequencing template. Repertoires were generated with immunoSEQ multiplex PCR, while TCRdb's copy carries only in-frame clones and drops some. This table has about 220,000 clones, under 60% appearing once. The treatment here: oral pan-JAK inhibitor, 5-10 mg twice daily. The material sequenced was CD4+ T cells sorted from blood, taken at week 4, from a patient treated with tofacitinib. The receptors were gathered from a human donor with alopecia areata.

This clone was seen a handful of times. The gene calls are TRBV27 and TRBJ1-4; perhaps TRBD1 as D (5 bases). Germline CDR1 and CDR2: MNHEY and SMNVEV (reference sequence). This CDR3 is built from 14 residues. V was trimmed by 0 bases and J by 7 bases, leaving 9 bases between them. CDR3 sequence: CASSLSGGAEKLFF. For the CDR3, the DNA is TGTGCCAGCAGTTTATCGGGCGGGGCTGAAAAACTGTTTTTT.

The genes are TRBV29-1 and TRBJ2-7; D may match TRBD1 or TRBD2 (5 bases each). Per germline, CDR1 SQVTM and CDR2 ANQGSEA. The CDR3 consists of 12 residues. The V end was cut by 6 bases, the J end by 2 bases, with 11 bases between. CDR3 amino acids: CSVRDRAYEQYF. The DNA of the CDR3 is TGCAGCGTCAGGGACCGAGCCTACGAGCAGTACTTC.

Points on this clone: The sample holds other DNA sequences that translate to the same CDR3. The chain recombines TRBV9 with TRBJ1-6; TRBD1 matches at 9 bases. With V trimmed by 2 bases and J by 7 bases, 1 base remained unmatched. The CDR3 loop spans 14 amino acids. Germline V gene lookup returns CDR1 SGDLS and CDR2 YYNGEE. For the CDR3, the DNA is TGTGCCAGCAGCGTCGGACAGGGGAATTCACCCCTCCACTTT. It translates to CASSVGQGNSPLHF.

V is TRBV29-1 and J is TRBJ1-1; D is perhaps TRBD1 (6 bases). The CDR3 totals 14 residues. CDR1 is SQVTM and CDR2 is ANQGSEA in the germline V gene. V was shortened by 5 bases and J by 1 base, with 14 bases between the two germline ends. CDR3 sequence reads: CSVLILGQNTEAFF. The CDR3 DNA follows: TGCAGCGTTCTCATCCTGGGACAGAACACTGAAGCTTTCTTT.

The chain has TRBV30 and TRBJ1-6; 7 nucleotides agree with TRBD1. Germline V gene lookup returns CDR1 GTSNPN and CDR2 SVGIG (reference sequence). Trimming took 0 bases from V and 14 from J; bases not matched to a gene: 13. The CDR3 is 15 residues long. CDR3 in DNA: TGTGCCTGGAGTGTAGGGGGCTTCGGGTTATCGGCCCTCCACTTT. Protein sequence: CAWSVGGFGLSALHF.

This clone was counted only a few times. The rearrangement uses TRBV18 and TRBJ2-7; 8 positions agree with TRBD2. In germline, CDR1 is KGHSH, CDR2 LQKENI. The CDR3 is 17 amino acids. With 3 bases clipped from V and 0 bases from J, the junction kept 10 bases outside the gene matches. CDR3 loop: CASSPQALAGFSYEQYF. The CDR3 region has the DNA TGTGCCAGCTCACCCCAGGCCCTAGCGGGCTTCTCCTACGAGCAGTACTTC.

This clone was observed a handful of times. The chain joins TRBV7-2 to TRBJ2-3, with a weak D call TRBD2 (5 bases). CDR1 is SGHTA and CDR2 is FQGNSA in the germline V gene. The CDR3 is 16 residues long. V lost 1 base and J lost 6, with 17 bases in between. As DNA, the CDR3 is TGTGCCAGCAGCTTAGGCCCGTCCAAGAGGGCGGATACGCAGTATTTT. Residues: CASSLGPSKRADTQYF.

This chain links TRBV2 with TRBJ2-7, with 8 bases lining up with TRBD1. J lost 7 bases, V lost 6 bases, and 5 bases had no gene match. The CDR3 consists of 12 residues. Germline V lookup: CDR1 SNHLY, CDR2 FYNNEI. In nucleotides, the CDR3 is TGTGCCAGCAGGACAGGGGAGAGGGAGCAGTACTTC. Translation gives CASRTGEREQYF.

The CDR3 region has the DNA TGCAGCGTCCCCGAGGGGCGGGGGTCGACAGGGGCCAACGTCCTGACTTTC. Protein product: CSVPEGRGSTGANVLTF. The V and J genes are TRBV29-1 and TRBJ2-6; 7 positions match TRBD2. The CDR3 is 17 residues long. Germline V gene data show CDR1 as SQVTM and CDR2 as ANQGSEA. V lost 6 bases and J lost 4; bases outside the gene matches: 15.

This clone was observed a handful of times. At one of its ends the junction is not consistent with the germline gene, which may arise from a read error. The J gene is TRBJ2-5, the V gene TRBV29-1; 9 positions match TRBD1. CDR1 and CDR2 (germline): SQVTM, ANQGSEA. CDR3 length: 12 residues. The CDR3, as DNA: TGCAGCGCTGAACAGGGGGCAGAGACCCAGTACTTC. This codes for CSAEQGAETQYF. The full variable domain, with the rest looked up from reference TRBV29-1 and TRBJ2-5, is SAVISQKPSRDICQRGTSLTIQCQVDSQVTMMFWYRQQPGQSLTLIATANQGSEATYESGFVIDKFPISRPNLTFSTLTVSNMSPEDSSIYLCSAEQGAETQYFGPGTRLLVL.

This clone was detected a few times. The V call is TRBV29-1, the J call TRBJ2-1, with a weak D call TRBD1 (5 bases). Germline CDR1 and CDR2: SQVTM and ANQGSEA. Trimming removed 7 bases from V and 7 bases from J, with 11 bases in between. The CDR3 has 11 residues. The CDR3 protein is CSGRQQNEQFF. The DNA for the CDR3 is TGCAGCGGTCGACAGCAAAATGAGCAGTTCTTC.

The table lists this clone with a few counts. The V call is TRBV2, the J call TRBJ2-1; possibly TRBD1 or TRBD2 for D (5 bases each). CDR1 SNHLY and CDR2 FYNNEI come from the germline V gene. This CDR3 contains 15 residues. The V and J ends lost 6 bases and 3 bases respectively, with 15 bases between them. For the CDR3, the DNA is TGTGCCAGCAGCCCCGGGACGGGCCTCTACAATGAGCAGTTCTTC. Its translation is CASSPGTGLYNEQFF. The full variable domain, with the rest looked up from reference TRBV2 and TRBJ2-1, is EPEVTQTPSHQVTQMGQEVILRCVPISNHLYFYWYRQILGQKVEFLVSFYNNEISEKSEIFDDQFSVERPDGSNFTLKIRSTKLEDSAMYFCASSPGTGLYNEQFFGPGTRLTVL.

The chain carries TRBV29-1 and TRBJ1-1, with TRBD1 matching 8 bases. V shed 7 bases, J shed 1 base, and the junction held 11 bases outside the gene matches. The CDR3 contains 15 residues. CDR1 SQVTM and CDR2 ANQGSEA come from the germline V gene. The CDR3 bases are TGCAGCGGCCATTCCAGAACAGGGGGGAACACTGAAGCTTTCTTT. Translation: CSGHSRTGGNTEAFF.

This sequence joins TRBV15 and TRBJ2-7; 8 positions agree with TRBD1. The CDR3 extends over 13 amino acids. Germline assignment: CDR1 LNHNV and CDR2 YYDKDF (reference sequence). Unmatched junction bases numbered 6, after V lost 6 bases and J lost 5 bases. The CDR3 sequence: CATRGQAQDEQYF. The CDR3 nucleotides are TGTGCCACCAGGGGACAGGCTCAGGACGAGCAGTACTTC.

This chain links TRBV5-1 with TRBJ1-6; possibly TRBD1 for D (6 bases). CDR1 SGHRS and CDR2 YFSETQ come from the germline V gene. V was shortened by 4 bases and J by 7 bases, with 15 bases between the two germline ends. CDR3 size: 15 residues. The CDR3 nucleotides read TGCGCCAGCAGCATCTCGGACAGTCGAAATTCACCCCTCCACTTT. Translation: CASSISDSRNSPLHF.

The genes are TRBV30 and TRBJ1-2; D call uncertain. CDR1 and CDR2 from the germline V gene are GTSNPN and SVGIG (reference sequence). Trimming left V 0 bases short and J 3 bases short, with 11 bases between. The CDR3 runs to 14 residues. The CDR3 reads CAWSVSPVDYGYTF. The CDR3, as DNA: TGTGCCTGGAGTGTATCTCCGGTGGACTATGGCTACACCTTC.

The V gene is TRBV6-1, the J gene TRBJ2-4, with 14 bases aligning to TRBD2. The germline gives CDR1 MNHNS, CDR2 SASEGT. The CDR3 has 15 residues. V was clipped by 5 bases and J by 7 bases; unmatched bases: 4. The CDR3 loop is CASSLRTSGGNIQYF. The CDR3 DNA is TGTGCCAGCAGTCTCCGGACTAGCGGGGGGAACATTCAGTACTTC.

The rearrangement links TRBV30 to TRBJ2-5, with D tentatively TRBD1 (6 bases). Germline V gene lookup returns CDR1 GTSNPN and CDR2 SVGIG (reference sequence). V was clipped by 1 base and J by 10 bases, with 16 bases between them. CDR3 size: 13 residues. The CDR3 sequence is CAWSGGTSFVQYF. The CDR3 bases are TGTGCCTGGAGTGGTGGGACAAGCTTTGTCCAGTACTTC. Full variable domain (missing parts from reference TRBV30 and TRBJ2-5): SQTIHQWPATLVQPVGSPLSLECTVEGTSNPNLYWYRQAAGRGLQLLFYSVGIGQISSEVPQNLSASRPQDRQFILSSKKLLLSDSGFYLCAWSGGTSFVQYFGPGTRLLVL.

The CDR3 nucleotides are TGTGCCAGCAGCCAGCCGGACAGCGACTATGGCTACACCTTC. It yields the protein CASSQPDSDYGYTF. The chain combines TRBV4-2 with TRBJ1-2; weak D call: TRBD1 (6 bases). The V end lost 3 bases, the J end lost 3 bases, and 11 bases lay between the germline ends. The CDR3 consists of 14 residues. Germline V gene lookup returns CDR1 LGHNA and CDR2 YNFKEQ.

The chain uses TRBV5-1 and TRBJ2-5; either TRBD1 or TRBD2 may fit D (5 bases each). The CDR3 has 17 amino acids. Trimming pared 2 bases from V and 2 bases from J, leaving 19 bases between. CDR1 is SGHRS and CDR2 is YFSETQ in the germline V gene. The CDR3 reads CASSFDLRGLKQETQYF. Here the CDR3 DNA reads TGCGCCAGCAGCTTCGACCTCCGGGGCCTCAAACAAGAGACCCAGTACTTC.

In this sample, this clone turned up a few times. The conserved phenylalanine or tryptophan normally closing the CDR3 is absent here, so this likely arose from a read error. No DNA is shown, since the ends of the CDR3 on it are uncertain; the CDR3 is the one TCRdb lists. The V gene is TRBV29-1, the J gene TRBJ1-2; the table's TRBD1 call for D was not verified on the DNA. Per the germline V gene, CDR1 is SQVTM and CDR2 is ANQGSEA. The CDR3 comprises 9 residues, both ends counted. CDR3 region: CSVDRDNQI.

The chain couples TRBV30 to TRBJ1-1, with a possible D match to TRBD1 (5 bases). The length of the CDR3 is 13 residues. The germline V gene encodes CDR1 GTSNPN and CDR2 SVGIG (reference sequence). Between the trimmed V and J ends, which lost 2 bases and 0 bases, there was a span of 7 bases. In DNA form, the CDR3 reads TGTGCCTGGAGTCGACAGATGAACACTGAAGCTTTCTTT. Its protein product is CAWSRQMNTEAFF. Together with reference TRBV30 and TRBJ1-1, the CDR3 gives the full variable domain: SQTIHQWPATLVQPVGSPLSLECTVEGTSNPNLYWYRQAAGRGLQLLFYSVGIGQISSEVPQNLSASRPQDRQFILSSKKLLLSDSGFYLCAWSRQMNTEAFFGQGTRLTVV.

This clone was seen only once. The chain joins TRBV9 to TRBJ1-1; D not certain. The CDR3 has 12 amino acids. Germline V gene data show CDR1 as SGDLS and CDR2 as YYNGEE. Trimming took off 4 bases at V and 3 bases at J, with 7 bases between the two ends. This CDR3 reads CASSNRDTEAFF. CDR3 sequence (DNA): TGTGCCAGCAGCAACCGGGACACTGAAGCTTTCTTT.

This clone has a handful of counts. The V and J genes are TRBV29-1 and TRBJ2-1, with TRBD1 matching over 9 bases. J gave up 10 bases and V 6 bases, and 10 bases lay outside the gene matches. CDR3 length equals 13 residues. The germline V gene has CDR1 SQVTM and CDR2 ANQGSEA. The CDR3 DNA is TGCAGCGTGGCTGGACAGGGGACAGGGGAGCAGTTCTTC. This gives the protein CSVAGQGTGEQFF.